The clone carrying this T cell receptor (beta chain) has more than one count but fewer than ten. The sample is drawn from a study of beta chain features in type 1 diabetes. cDNA synthesis used the whole RNA isolate, giving expressed TCRB sequences. TCRdb keeps only in-frame clones here, not all; method: immunoSEQ multiplex PCR. The sample lists roughly 450,000 clones, about 10% occurring once. Source material: naive CD4+ T cells from blood. This receptor was obtained from a woman aged 18-35 years in good health.

The chain's CDR3 is CASSPRRDRDYTEAFF. For the CDR3, the DNA is TGTGCCAGCTCACCTCGCCGGGACAGGGATTACACTGAAGCTTTCTTT. V is TRBV18 and J is TRBJ1-1, with 9 bases lining up with TRBD1. V lost 3 bases, J lost 3 bases, and 8 bases stayed unmatched. Germline V CDR1 and CDR2: KGHSH, LQKENI. The CDR3 is made up of 16 amino acids.